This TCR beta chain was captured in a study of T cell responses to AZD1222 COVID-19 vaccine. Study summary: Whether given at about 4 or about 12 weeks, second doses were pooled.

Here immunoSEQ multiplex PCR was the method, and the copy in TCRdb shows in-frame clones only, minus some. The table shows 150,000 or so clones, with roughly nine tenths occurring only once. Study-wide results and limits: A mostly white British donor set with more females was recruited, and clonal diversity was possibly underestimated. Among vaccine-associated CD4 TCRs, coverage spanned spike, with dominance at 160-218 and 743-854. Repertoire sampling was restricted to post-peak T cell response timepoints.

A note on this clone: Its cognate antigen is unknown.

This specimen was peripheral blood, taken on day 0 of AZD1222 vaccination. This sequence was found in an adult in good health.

The CDR3 DNA reads as TGTGCCAGCAGTTCCCCCCTTATGTCCAGGGAACAGCCCCAGCATTTT. This translates into CASSSPLMSREQPQHF. The rearrangement links TRBV28 to TRBJ1-5, with D tentatively TRBD1 (5 bases). This CDR3 contains 16 residues. Germline V gives CDR1 MDHEN, CDR2 SYDVKM. V was clipped by 4 bases and J by 7 bases, with 20 bases between them.